This T cell receptor (beta chain) came from a study of T cell responses to AZD1222 COVID-19 vaccine. Study observations and caveats: Only a handful of people who got AZD1222 tested seropositive at baseline.

In regard to this clone: No antigen is known for it.

Trimming cost V 6 bases and J 5 bases; bases outside gene matches: 8. This CDR3 has 15 residues. Germline loops: CDR1 SNHLY, CDR2 FYNNEI. This table comes from immunoSEQ multiplex PCR, and its TCRdb copy is limited to in-frame clones, with some not included. The sample shows 150,000 to 200,000 clones, 80% to 95% of them seen only once. The V call is TRBV2, the J call TRBJ2-1, with TRBD1 matching over 9 bases. This TCR was sampled from an adult in good health. The sequencing used peripheral blood, collected on day 0 of AZD1222 vaccination. The CDR3 protein is CASSLTGQGHNEQFF. The CDR3 coding sequence is TGTGCCAGCAGCCTAACGGGACAGGGTCACAATGAGCAGTTCTTC.